Below are 24 T cell receptor beta chains sequenced from a single sample in a study of Ad26.COV2.S vaccination and SARS-CoV-2 variants. Repertoires were generated with immunoSEQ multiplex PCR, while TCRdb's copy carries only in-frame clones and drops some. This table holds 350,000 to 500,000 clones, about nine tenths found once. Treatment of the sample: 15 to 20 received Ad26.COV2.S at low or high dose, single or two shots; several received placebo; per-sample allocation not given. The study sampled participants on day 63 after the first vaccine or placebo injection. The specimen was peripheral blood, collected in a trial of Ad26.COV2.S vaccine versus placebo. All receptors derive from a person between 18 and 65 years old who received the Ad26.COV2.S COVID-19 vaccine or a placebo.

The V and J genes are TRBV14 and TRBJ2-1; TRBD1 agrees at 7 bases. The germline V gene encodes CDR1 SGHDN and CDR2 FVKESK. CDR3 length: 16 residues. V gave up 1 base and J gave up 2 bases; unmatched junction bases: 5. The CDR3 DNA reads as TGTGCCAGCAGCCAAGGACAGGGTGCCCCCTACAATGAGCAGTTCTTC. Protein product: CASSQGQGAPYNEQFF.

The chain joins TRBV3-1 (or the pseudogene TRBV3-2) to TRBJ2-1; 9 bases match TRBD2. Trimming removed 8 bases from V and 4 bases from J; junction bases left unmatched: 9. The CDR3 totals 15 residues. CDR1 LGHDT and CDR2 YNNKEL come from the germline V gene (reference sequence). In DNA form, the CDR3 reads TGTGCCAGCGCAGCAACTAGCGGGTTTTACAATGAGCAGTTCTTC. It yields the protein CASAATSGFYNEQFF.

The chain combines TRBV7-9 with TRBJ2-7; 10 bases align to TRBD1. There are 17 residues in the CDR3. Germline lookup yields CDR1 SEHNR and CDR2 FQNEAQ (reference sequence). V lost 4 bases, J lost 3 bases, and 12 bases stayed unmatched. CDR3 coding DNA: TGTGCCAGCAGCTCACCAAAGACAGGGGGCACACTCTACGAGCAGTACTTC. Encoded protein: CASSSPKTGGTLYEQYF.

This rearrangement joins TRBV25-1 to TRBJ1-1; the D gene is possibly TRBD1 (5 bases). This CDR3 comprises 16 residues. With 7 bases removed from V and 4 bases from J, the gap between germline ends came to 22 bases. CDR1 is MGHDK and CDR2 is SYGVNS in the germline V gene. CDR3 nucleotides: TGTGCCAGCACTGGAGAGGGGAGGCTAGACGGCACTGAAGCTTTCTTT. Protein sequence: CASTGEGRLDGTEAFF.

This chain links TRBV5-6 with TRBJ1-5, with 8 positions matching TRBD1. The CDR3 runs 16 residues. Germline V lookup: CDR1 SGHDT, CDR2 YYEEEE. V gave up 3 bases and J gave up 9 bases; unmatched junction bases: 14. The CDR3 loop reads CASSSQGRGLWGPQHF. Here the CDR3 DNA reads TGTGCCAGCAGCTCCCAGGGCAGGGGGCTTTGGGGGCCCCAGCATTTT.

V usage is TRBV10-3 and J usage is TRBJ2-5; the D gene is possibly TRBD1 (5 bases). V was trimmed by 6 bases and J by 5 bases, leaving 16 bases between them. Germline V gene lookup returns CDR1 ENHRY and CDR2 SYGVKD. The CDR3 has 14 residues. DNA for the CDR3: TGTGCCATCAGGGAGACAGCCAAGGGGGAGACCCAGTACTTC. Amino acid sequence: CAIRETAKGETQYF.

The chain uses TRBV4-1 and TRBJ2-7, with D possibly being TRBD1 (6 bases). CDR1 MGHRA and CDR2 YSYEKL come from the germline V gene. Trimming stripped 4 bases from V and 0 bases from J, with 19 bases between. The CDR3 loop spans 17 amino acids. The CDR3 loop reads CASSLSPSGHPSYEQYF. In nucleotides, the CDR3 is TGCGCCAGCAGCCTGTCACCCTCGGGACACCCCTCCTACGAGCAGTACTTC.

This clone was observed a few times. CDR3 DNA: TGTGCCAGCAGCCCGGGCAGGGACAATCAGCCCCAGCATTTT. This translates into CASSPGRDNQPQHF. The chain combines TRBV5-6 with TRBJ1-5; D might be TRBD1 (5 bases). Trimming cost V 4 bases and J 3 bases, with 11 bases left between them. The germline V gene encodes CDR1 SGHDT and CDR2 YYEEEE. This CDR3 is 14 amino acids long.

The chain couples TRBV9 to TRBJ2-7; the match to TRBD2 covers 10 bases. This CDR3 spans 15 amino acids. After removal of 0 bases from V and 3 bases from J, the junction contained 3 bases not matched to a gene. CDR1 is SGDLS, CDR2 YYNGEE, per germline. This CDR3 reads CASSVEAGGHYEQYF. The CDR3 DNA reads TGTGCCAGCAGCGTAGAAGCGGGAGGGCACTACGAGCAGTACTTC.

V is TRBV18 and J is TRBJ2-5; 9 nucleotides match TRBD1. The germline CDR1 and CDR2 sequences are KGHSH and LQKENI. V was clipped by 4 bases and J by 5 bases; unmatched bases: 8. The CDR3 is 15 residues long. DNA of the CDR3: TGTGCCAGCTCACGCATTACAGGGGGCTACGAGACCCAGTACTTC. It codes for CASSRITGGYETQYF.

The rearrangement links TRBV2 to TRBJ2-4, with D perhaps being TRBD1 or TRBD2 (6 bases each). V was shortened by 6 bases and J by 5 bases, with 20 bases between the two germline ends. Germline-derived CDR1 and CDR2 are SNHLY and FYNNEI. This CDR3 spans 16 amino acids. The CDR3 DNA is TGTGCCAGCAGGAGGGACCGCTCCGGGGGCCAAAACATTCAGTACTTC. Protein: CASRRDRSGGQNIQYF.

This clone is a singleton in its sample. The genes are TRBV5-1 and TRBJ2-3; TRBD2 agrees at 9 bases. Germline CDR1 and CDR2: SGHRS and YFSETQ. Germline trimming cut 0 bases from V and 8 bases from J; bases unmatched to any gene: 16. This CDR3 has 18 residues. The DNA for the CDR3 is TGCGCCAGCAGCTTGGGGATGACTAGCGGATCCCCGGGGGGTACGCAGTATTTT. It translates to CASSLGMTSGSPGGTQYF.

The gene calls are TRBV5-4 and TRBJ2-3; maybe TRBD1 (6 bases). Germline CDR1 is SGHNT and CDR2 is YYREEE (reference sequence). Trimming left V 3 bases short and J 5 bases short, with 10 bases between. CDR3 length: 13 amino acids. The CDR3 sequence: CASSSQGVDTQYF. For the CDR3, the DNA is TGTGCCAGCAGCTCACAGGGCGTAGATACGCAGTATTTT.

J is TRBJ2-7 and V is TRBV28, with D perhaps TRBD1 (6 bases). V was pared by 5 bases and J by 0 bases, with 17 bases between. The CDR3 length is 16 residues. Germline V CDR1 and CDR2: MDHEN, SYDVKM. The CDR3 bases are TGTGCCAGCAGTCGCTACCGGGACACGAGCTCCTACGAGCAGTACTTC. Its protein product is CASSRYRDTSSYEQYF.

This chain connects TRBV6-5 to TRBJ2-3, with unresolved D. Germline CDR1 and CDR2: MNHEY and SVGAGI. The CDR3 is 15 amino acids. V was pared by 0 bases and J by 3 bases, with 10 bases between. The CDR3 is CASSYSVARTDTQYF. The DNA of the CDR3 is TGTGCCAGCAGTTACTCGGTGGCGCGGACAGATACGCAGTATTTT.

The chain joins TRBV27 to TRBJ2-6; D remains unclear. V lost 0 bases and J 0 bases, leaving 6 bases between the germline ends. The CDR3 extends over 16 amino acids. Germline V gene sequence: CDR1 MNHEY, CDR2 SMNVEV (reference sequence). The CDR3 is CASSLSRHSGANVLTF. The CDR3 coding sequence is TGTGCCAGCAGTTTATCGAGGCACTCTGGGGCCAACGTCCTGACTTTC.

The V gene is TRBV6-2 or TRBV6-3, the J gene TRBJ2-7, with 7 bases that match TRBD1. Looked up from germline, CDR1 is MNHEY and CDR2 is SVGEGT. Unmatched junction bases numbered 6, after V lost 5 bases and J lost 2 bases. The CDR3 spans 14 residues. The CDR3 is CASSTPTGAYEQYF. The CDR3 DNA sequence: TGTGCCAGCAGTACACCCACAGGGGCCTACGAGCAGTACTTC.

This clone was seen just once. The chain joins TRBV12-5 to TRBJ2-5; D possibly corresponds to TRBD2 (5 bases). The CDR3 contains 16 residues. Germline values: CDR1 LGHNT, CDR2 FRNRAP. V dropped 4 bases and J dropped 1 base, with 16 bases sitting between them. The CDR3 protein is CASGSQRAGLQETQYF. CDR3 in DNA: TGTGCTAGTGGTTCCCAGAGGGCGGGCCTCCAAGAGACCCAGTACTTC. Filled out from reference TRBV12-5 and TRBJ2-5, the complete variable domain reads DARVTQTPRHKVTEMGQEVTMRCQPILGHNTVFWYRQTMMQGLELLAYFRNRAPLDDSGMPKDRFSAEMPDATLATLKIQPSEPRDSAVYFCASGSQRAGLQETQYFGPGTRLLVL.

This sequence joins TRBV5-1 and TRBJ2-1, with 10 bases lining up with TRBD2. The CDR3 length is 15 residues. Germline V gives CDR1 SGHRS, CDR2 YFSETQ. V shed 0 bases and J 8 bases; nucleotides not matched to a gene: 5. CDR3 region: CASSLASGGKDEQFF. CDR3 nucleotide sequence: TGCGCCAGCAGCTTGGCTAGCGGGGGTAAAGATGAGCAGTTCTTC.

V and J are TRBV14 and TRBJ2-3; no clear D gene. Trimming took off 0 bases at V and 6 bases at J, with 16 bases between the two ends. This CDR3 is built from 16 residues. Germline CDR1 reads SGHDN; CDR2 reads FVKESK. DNA of the CDR3: TGTGCCAGCAGCCAAGATAGAGGCTCTCTGGCGGATACGCAGTATTTT. Amino acids: CASSQDRGSLADTQYF.

This clone was detected only a few times. The gene calls are TRBV3-1 (or the pseudogene TRBV3-2) and TRBJ1-2; no reliable D call. Germline values: CDR1 LGHDT, CDR2 YNNKEL (reference sequence). CDR3 size: 13 residues. V lost 4 bases to trimming and J lost 7 bases, with 13 bases between them. In DNA, the CDR3 is TGTGCCAGCAGCCTCCGGAACCTGGGTGGCTACACCTTC. This sequence encodes CASSLRNLGGYTF.

The genes are TRBV5-1 and TRBJ2-7; TRBD1 is a possible D gene (7 bases). The V end lost 4 bases, the J end lost 5 bases, and 31 bases lay between the germline ends. This CDR3 region has 19 residues. Germline V gene data show CDR1 as SGHRS and CDR2 as YFSETQ. CDR3 in DNA: TGCGCCAGCAGCCCTATCGTCAAAGGGACAGCCTTCGGCGGGAACGAGCAGTACTTC. Translating gives CASSPIVKGTAFGGNEQYF.

This rearrangement joins TRBV7-6 to TRBJ2-2; possibly TRBD2 for D (7 bases). Trimming took off 1 base at V and 4 bases at J, with 13 bases between the two ends. The length of the CDR3 is 16 residues. CDR1 and CDR2 from the germline V gene are SGHVS and FNYEAQ. DNA of the CDR3: TGTGCCAGCAGCTTAGGACGGGGGGCGGGCACCGGGGAGCTGTTTTTT. As protein: CASSLGRGAGTGELFF. Complete variable domain (other parts from reference TRBV7-6 and TRBJ2-2): GAGVSQSPRYKVTKRGQDVALRCDPISGHVSLYWYRQALGQGPEFLTYFNYEAQQDKSGLPNDRFSAERPEGSISTLTIQRTEQRDSAMYRCASSLGRGAGTGELFFGEGSRLTVL.

V and J are TRBV3-1 (or the pseudogene TRBV3-2) and TRBJ2-1; D could derive from TRBD1 or TRBD2 (5 bases each). V shed 0 bases and J shed 7 bases, with 19 bases lying between them. This CDR3 has 17 residues. The V gene's germline CDR1 is LGHDT and CDR2 YNNKEL (reference sequence). The CDR3 DNA sequence: TGTGCCAGCAGCCAAGACCTGGGGACGACCTCGAGGAATGAGCAGTTCTTC. Protein product: CASSQDLGTTSRNEQFF.